A selection of T cell receptor beta chains follows, all from one sample in a study of T cell responses to AZD1222 COVID-19 vaccine. Assay used: immunoSEQ multiplex PCR; TCRdb lists only in-frame clones, some missing. The sample shows approximately 100,000 clones, less than 95% of them seen only once. The input for sequencing was peripheral blood, taken 28 days after the second AZD1222 dose. All receptors derive from an adult who received the AZD1222 COVID-19 vaccine. Each CDR3 is given with its conserved first and last residue. The order of the fields is D gene, V gene, J gene, CDR3 protein, CDR3 DNA. D genes are given only for firm matches.

D gene: TRBD1
V gene: TRBV19
J gene: TRBJ1-2
CDR3 protein: CASSPPGQGSRGYTF
CDR3 DNA: TGTGCCAGTAGCCCGCCCGGACAGGGGTCTCGTGGCTACACCTTC

D gene: NA
V gene: TRBV9
J gene: TRBJ1-2
CDR3 protein: CASSVAGAGDYGYTF
CDR3 DNA: TGTGCCAGCAGCGTAGCAGGGGCGGGGGACTATGGCTACACCTTC

D gene: TRBD1
V gene: TRBV27
J gene: TRBJ1-6
CDR3 protein: CASSSTPNRGGSYNSPLHF
CDR3 DNA: TGTGCCAGCAGTTCCACGCCCAACAGGGGGGGATCCTATAATTCACCCCTCCACTTT

D gene: NA
V gene: TRBV18
J gene: TRBJ2-5
CDR3 protein: CASSPSGTPGETQYF
CDR3 DNA: TGTGCCAGCTCACCTTCCGGGACGCCGGGGGAGACCCAGTACTTC

D gene: NA
V gene: TRBV5-1
J gene: TRBJ2-2
CDR3 protein: CASSLGQSTGELFF
CDR3 DNA: TGCGCCAGCAGCTTGGGGCAGTCCACCGGGGAGCTGTTTTTT

D gene: NA
V gene: TRBV10-3
J gene: TRBJ2-1
CDR3 protein: CAISKDRSSYNEQFF
CDR3 DNA: TGTGCCATCAGTAAAGACAGAAGCTCCTACAATGAGCAGTTCTTC

D gene: TRBD1
V gene: TRBV28
J gene: TRBJ1-1
CDR3 protein: CASSSPGQGGNTEAFF
CDR3 DNA: TGTGCCAGCAGTTCGCCCGGACAGGGCGGGAACACTGAAGCTTTCTTT

D gene: NA
V gene: TRBV11-2
J gene: TRBJ2-3
CDR3 protein: CASEPGETQYF
CDR3 DNA: TGTGCCAGCGAGCCGGGAGAGACGCAGTATTTT

D gene: NA
V gene: TRBV28
J gene: TRBJ1-2
CDR3 protein: CASSPPGPRGYTF
CDR3 DNA: TGTGCCAGCAGTCCCCCCGGTCCGAGGGGCTACACCTTC

D gene: NA
V gene: TRBV15
J gene: TRBJ2-2
CDR3 protein: CATQSYGELFF
CDR3 DNA: TGTGCCACCCAGAGTTACGGGGAGCTGTTTTTT

D gene: TRBD1
V gene: TRBV7-3
J gene: TRBJ1-1
CDR3 protein: CASSSAGQGNTEAFF
CDR3 DNA: TGTGCCAGCAGCTCGGCGGGACAGGGGAACACTGAAGCTTTCTTT